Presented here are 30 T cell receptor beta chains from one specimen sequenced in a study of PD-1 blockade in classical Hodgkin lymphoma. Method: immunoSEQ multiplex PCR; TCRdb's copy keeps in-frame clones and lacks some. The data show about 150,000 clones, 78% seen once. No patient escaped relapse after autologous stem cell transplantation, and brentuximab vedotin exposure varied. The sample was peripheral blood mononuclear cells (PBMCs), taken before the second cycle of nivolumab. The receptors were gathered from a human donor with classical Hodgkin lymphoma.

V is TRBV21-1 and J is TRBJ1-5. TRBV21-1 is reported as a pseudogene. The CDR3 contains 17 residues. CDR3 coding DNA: TGTGCCAGCAGCAGACGTGGGGGGCGACCCCCTCTCTGGCCCCAGCATTTT. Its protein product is CASSRRGGRPPLWPQHF.

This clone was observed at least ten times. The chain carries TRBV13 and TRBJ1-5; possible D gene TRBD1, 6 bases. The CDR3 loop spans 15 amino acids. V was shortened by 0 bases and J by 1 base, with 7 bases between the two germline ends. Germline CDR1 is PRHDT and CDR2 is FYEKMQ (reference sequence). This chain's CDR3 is CASSLGRGSNQPQHF. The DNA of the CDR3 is TGTGCCAGCAGCTTAGGCAGGGGAAGCAATCAGCCCCAGCATTTT.

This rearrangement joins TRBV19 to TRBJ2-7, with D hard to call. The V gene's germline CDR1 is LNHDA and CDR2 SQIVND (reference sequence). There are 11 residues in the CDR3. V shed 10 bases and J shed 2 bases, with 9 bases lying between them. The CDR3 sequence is CATGDAYEQYF. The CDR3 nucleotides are TGTGCCACCGGCGATGCCTACGAGCAGTACTTC.

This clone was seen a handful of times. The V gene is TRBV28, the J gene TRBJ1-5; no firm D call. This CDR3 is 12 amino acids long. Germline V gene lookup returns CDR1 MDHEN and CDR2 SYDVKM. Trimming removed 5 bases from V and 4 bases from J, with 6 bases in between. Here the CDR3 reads CASSPLNQPQHF. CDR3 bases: TGTGCCAGCAGTCCGCTGAATCAGCCCCAGCATTTT.

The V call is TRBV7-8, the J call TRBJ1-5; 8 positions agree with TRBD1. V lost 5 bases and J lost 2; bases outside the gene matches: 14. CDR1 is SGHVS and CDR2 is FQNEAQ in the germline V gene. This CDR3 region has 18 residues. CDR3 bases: TGTGCCAGCAGCCCCGGCCCCGCGACAGGGGAAGGCAATCAGCCCCAGCATTTT. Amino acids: CASSPGPATGEGNQPQHF.

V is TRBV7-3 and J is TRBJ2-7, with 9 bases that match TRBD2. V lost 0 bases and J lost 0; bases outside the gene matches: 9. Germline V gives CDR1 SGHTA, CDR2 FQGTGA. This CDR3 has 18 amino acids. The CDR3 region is CASSLTLLAGVPSYEQYF. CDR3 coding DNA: TGTGCCAGCAGCTTAACCTTGTTAGCGGGAGTCCCCTCCTACGAGCAGTACTTC.

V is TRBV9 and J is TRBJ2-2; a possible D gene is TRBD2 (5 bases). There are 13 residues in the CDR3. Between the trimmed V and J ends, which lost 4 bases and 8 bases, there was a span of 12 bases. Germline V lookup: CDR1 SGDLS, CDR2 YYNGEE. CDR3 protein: CASSHGKHGELFF. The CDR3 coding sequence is TGTGCCAGCAGCCACGGGAAGCATGGGGAGCTGTTTTTT.

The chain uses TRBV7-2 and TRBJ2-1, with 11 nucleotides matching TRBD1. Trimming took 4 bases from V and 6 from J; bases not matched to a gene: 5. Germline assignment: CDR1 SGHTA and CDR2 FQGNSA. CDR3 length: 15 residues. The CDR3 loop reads CASSWDRGGVNEQFF. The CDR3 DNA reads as TGTGCCAGCAGCTGGGACAGGGGGGGTGTCAATGAGCAGTTCTTC.

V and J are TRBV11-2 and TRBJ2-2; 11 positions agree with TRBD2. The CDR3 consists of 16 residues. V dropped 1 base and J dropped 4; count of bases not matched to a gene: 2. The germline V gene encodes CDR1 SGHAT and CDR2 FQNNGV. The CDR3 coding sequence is TGTGCCAGCAGCTTAGGGCTAGCGGGGGGCACCGGGGAGCTGTTTTTT. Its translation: CASSLGLAGGTGELFF.

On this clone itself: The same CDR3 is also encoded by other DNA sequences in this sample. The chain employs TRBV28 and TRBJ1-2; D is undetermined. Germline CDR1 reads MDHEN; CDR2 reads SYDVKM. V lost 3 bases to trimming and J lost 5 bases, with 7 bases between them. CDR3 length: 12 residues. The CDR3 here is CASSFRGYGYTF. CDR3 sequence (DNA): TGTGCCAGCAGTTTTAGAGGGTATGGCTACACCTTC.

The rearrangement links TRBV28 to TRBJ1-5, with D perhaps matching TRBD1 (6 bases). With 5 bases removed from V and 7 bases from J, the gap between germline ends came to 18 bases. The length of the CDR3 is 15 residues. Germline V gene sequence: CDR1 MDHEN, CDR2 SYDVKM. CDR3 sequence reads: CASSHLKGGRQPQHF. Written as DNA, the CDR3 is TGTGCCAGCAGTCACCTGAAGGGGGGTAGGCAGCCCCAGCATTTT.

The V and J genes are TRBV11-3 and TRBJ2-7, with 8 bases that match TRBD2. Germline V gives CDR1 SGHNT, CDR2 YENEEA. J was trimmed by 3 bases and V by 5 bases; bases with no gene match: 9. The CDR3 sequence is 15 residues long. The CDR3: CASSPGGAGFYEQYF. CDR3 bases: TGTGCCAGCAGCCCGGGGGGGGCGGGATTCTACGAGCAGTACTTC.

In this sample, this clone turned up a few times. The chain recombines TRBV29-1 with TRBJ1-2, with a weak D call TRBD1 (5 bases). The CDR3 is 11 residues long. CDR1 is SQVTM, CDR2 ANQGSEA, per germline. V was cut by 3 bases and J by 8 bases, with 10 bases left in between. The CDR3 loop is CSVEGVEGYTF. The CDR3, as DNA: TGCAGCGTTGAGGGGGTGGAGGGCTACACCTTC.

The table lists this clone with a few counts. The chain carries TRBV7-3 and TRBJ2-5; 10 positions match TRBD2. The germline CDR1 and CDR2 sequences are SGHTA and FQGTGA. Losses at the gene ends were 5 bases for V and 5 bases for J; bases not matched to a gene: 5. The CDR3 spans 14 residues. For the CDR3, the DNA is TGTGCCAGCAGCCTACTAGCGGGAATGGAGACCCAGTACTTC. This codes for CASSLLAGMETQYF.

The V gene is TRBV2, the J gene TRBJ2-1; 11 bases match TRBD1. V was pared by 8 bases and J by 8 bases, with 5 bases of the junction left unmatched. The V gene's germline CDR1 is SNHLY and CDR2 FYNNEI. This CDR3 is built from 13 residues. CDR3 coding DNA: TGTGCCAGCGGGACAGGGGGACGGCATGAGCAGTTCTTC. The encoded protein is CASGTGGRHEQFF.

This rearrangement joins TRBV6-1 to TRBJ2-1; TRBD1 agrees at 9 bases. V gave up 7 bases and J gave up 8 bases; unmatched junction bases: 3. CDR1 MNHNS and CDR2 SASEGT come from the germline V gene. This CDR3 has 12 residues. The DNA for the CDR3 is TGTGCCAGCAAACGGACAGGGGATGAGCAGTTCTTC. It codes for CASKRTGDEQFF.

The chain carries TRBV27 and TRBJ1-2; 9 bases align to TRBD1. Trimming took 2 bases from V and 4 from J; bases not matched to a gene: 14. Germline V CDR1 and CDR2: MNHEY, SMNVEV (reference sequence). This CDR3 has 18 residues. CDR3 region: CASSLTKTGTGFIYGYTF. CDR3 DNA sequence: TGTGCCAGCAGTTTAACGAAAACCGGGACAGGGTTTATCTATGGCTACACCTTC.

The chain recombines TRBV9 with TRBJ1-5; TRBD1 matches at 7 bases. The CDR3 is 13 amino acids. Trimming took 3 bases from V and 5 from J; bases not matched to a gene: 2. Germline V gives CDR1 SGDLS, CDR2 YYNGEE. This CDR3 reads CASSGGQHQPQHF. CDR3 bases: TGTGCCAGCAGCGGGGGACAGCATCAGCCCCAGCATTTT.

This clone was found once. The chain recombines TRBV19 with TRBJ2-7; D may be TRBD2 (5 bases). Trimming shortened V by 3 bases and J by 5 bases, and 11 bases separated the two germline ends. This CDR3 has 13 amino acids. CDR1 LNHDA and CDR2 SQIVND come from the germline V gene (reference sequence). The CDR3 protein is CASSIVGVNEQYF. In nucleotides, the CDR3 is TGTGCCAGTAGTATTGTGGGAGTGAACGAGCAGTACTTC.

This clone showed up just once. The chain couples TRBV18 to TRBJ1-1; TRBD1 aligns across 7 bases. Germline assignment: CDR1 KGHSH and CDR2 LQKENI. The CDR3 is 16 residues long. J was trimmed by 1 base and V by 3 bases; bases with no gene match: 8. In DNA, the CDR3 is TGTGCCAGCTCACCTCGGAGGACAGGAGAGAACACTGAAGCTTTCTTT. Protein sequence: CASSPRRTGENTEAFF.

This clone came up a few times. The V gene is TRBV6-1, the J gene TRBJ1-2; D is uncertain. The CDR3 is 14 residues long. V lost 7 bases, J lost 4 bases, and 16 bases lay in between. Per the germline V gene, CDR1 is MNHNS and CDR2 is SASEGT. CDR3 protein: CASNDYDTLYGYTF. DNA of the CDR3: TGTGCCAGCAATGACTACGACACCCTCTATGGCTACACCTTC.

CDR3 region: CASSINRGSYGYTF. CDR3 nucleotides: TGTGCCAGTAGTATAAACAGGGGTTCCTATGGCTACACCTTC. The V gene is TRBV19, the J gene TRBJ1-2; 7 bases agree with TRBD1. CDR1 is LNHDA, CDR2 SQIVND, per germline (reference sequence). With 2 bases clipped from V and 4 bases from J, the junction kept 4 bases outside the gene matches. The CDR3 length is 14 residues. Variable domain in full (rest from reference TRBV19 and TRBJ1-2): DGGITQSPKYLFRKEGQNVTLSCEQNLNHDAMYWYRQDPGQGLRLIYYSQIVNDFQKGDIAEGYSVSREKKESFPLTVTSAQKNPTAFYLCASSINRGSYGYTFGSGTRLTVV.

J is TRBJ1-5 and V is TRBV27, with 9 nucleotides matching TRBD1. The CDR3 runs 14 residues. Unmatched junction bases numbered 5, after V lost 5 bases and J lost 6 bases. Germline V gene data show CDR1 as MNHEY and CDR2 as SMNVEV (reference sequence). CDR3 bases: TGTGCCAGCAGTCAAGGACAGGGGAGTCAGCCCCAGCATTTT. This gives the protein CASSQGQGSQPQHF.

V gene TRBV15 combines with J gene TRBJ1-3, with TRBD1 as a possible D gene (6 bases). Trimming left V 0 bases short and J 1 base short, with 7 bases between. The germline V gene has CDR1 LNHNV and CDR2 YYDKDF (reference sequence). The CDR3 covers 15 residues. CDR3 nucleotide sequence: TGTGCCACCAGCAGAGATCAGGGGTCTGGAAACACCATATATTTT. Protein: CATSRDQGSGNTIYF.

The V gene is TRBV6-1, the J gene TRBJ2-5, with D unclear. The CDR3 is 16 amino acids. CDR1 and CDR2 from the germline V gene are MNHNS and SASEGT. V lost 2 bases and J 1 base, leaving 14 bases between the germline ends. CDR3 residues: CASSESGGTFQETQYF. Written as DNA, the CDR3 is TGTGCCAGCAGTGAATCGGGCGGAACTTTCCAAGAGACCCAGTACTTC.

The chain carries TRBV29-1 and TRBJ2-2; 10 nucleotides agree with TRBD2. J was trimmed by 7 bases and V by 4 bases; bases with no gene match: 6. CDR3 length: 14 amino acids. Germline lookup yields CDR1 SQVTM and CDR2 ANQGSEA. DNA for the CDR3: TGCAGCGTTGGAAGCGGGGGGGACGGCGGGGAGCTGTTTTTT. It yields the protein CSVGSGGDGGELFF.

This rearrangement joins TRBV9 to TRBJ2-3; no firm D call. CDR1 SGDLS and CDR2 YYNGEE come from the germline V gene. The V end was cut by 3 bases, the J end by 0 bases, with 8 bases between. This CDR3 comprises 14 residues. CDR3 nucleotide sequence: TGTGCCAGCAGCGGGATGAGTAGCACAGATACGCAGTATTTT. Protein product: CASSGMSSTDTQYF.

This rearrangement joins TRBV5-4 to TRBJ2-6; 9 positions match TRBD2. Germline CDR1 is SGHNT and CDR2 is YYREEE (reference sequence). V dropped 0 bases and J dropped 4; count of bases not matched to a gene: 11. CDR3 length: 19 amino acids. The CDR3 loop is CASSLGYGGGATGANVLTF. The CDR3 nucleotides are TGTGCCAGCAGCTTGGGGTATGGCGGGGGGGCCACCGGGGCCAACGTCCTGACTTTC. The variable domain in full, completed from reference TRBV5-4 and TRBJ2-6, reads ETGVTQSPTHLIKTRGQQVTLRCSSQSGHNTVSWYQQALGQGPQFIFQYYREEENGRGNFPPRFSGLQFPNYSSELNVNALELDDSALYLCASSLGYGGGATGANVLTFGAGSRLTVL.

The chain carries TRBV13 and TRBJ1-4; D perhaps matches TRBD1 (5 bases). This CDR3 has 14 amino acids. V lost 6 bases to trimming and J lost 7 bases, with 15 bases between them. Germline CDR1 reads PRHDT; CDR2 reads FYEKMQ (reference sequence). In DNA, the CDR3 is TGTGCCAGCAGTTTCCAGCCGGGGCCTGAAAAACTGTTTTTT. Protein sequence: CASSFQPGPEKLFF.

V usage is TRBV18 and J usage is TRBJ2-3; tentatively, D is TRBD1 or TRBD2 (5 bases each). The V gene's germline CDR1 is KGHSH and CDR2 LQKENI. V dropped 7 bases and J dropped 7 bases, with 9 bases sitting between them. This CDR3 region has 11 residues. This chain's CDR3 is CASYGGNTQYF. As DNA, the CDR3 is TGTGCCAGCTATGGGGGAAATACGCAGTATTTT.